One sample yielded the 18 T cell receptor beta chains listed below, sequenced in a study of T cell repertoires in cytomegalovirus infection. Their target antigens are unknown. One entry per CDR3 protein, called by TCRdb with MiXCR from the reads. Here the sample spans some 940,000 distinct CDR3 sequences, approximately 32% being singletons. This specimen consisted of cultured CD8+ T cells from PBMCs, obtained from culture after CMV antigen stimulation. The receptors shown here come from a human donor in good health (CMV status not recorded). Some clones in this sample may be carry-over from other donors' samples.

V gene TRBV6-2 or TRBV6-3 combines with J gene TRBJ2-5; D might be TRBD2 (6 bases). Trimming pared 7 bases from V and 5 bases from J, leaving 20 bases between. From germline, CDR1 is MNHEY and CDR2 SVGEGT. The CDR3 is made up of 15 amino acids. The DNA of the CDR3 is TGTGCCAGCACCTTAATAGCGGCCCCCAGGGAGACCCAGTACTTC. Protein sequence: CASTLIAAPRETQYF.

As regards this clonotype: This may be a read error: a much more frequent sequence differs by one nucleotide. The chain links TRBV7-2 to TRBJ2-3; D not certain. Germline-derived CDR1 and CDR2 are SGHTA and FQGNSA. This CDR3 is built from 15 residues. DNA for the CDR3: TGTGCCAACAGCTTATGGGTAACTGAGTCAGATACGCAGTATTTT. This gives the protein CANSLWVTESDTQYF.

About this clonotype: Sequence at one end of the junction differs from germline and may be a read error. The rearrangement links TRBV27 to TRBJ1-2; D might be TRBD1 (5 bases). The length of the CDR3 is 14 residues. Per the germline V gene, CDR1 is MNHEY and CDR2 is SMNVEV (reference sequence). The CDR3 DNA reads TGTGCCAGCAGTTTTGGGGGAATTAACGATGGCTACACCTTC. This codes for CASSFGGINDGYTF.

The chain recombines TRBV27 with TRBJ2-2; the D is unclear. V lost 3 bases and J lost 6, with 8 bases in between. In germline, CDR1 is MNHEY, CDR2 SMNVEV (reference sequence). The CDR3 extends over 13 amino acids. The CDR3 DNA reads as TGTGCCAGCAGTTTCGGCGTGCCCGGGGAGCTGTTTTTT. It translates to CASSFGVPGELFF.

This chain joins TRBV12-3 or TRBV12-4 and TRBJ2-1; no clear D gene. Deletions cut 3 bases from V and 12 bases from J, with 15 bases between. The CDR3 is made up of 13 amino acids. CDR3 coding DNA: TGTGCCAGCAGTTTCCCAGGTAGGGCCGGGCAGTTCTTC. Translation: CASSFPGRAGQFF.

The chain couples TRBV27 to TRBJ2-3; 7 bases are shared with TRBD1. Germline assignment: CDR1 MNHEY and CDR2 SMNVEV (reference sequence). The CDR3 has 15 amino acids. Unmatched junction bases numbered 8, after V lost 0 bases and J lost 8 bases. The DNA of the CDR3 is TGTGCCAGCAGTTTATCGCGACAGGGTTGGGGTACGCAGTATTTT. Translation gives CASSLSRQGWGTQYF.

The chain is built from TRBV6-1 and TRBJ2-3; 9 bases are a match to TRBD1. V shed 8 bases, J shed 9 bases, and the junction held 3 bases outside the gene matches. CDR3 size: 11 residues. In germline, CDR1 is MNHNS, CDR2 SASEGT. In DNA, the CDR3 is TGTGCCAGCCTAGGACAGGGGACGCAGTATTTT. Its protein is CASLGQGTQYF.

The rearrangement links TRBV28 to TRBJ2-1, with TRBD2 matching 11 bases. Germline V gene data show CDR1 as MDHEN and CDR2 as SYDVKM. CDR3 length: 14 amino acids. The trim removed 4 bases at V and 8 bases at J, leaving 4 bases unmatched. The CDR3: CASSYSGGADEQFF. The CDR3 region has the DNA TGTGCCAGCAGTTATAGCGGGGGGGCTGATGAGCAGTTCTTC.

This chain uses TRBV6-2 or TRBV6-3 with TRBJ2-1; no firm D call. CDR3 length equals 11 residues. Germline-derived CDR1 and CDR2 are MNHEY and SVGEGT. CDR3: CGCGPVDEQFF. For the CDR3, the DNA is TGTGGGTGCGGCCCGGTCGATGAGCAGTTCTTC.

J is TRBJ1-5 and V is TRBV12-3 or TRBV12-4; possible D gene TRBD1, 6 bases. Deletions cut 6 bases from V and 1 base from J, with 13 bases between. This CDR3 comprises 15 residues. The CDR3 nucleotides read TGTGCCAGCAGCCCCACCGGGACAAGCAATCAGCCCCAGCATTTT. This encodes CASSPTGTSNQPQHF.

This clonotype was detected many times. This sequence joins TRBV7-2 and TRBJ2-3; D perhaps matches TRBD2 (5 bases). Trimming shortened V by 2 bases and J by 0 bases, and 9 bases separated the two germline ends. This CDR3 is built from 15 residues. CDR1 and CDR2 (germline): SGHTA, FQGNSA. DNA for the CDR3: TGTGCCAGCAGCTTACCCGGGGTTAGCACAGATACGCAGTATTTT. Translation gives CASSLPGVSTDTQYF.

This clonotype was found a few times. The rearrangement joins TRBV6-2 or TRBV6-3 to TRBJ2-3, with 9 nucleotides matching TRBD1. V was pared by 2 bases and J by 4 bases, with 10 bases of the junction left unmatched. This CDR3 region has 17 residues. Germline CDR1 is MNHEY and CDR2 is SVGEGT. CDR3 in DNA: TGTGCCAGCAGTTACCAAACAGGGGGCGCCCCGTCAGATACGCAGTATTTT. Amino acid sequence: CASSYQTGGAPSDTQYF.

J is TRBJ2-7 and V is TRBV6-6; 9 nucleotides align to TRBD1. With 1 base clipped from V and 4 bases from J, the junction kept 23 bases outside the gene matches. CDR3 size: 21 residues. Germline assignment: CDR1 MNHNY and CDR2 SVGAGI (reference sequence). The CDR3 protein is CASSYYQQGASPDWKLYEQYF. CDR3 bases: TGTGCCAGCAGTTACTACCAACAGGGGGCTTCACCCGACTGGAAGCTATACGAGCAGTACTTC.

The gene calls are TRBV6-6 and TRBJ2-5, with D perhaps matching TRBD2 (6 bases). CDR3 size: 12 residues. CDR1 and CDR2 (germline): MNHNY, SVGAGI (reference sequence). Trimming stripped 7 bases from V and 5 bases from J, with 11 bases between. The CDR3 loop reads CASTPGGETQYF. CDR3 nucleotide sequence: TGTGCCAGCACCCCTGGAGGGGAGACCCAGTACTTC.

In DNA, the CDR3 is TGTGCCAGCAGTTTGGGGGGGGAAGTGACCTATGGCTACACCTTC. Translated: CASSLGGEVTYGYTF. The V gene is TRBV27, the J gene TRBJ1-2; tentative D call: TRBD1 (5 bases). CDR1 is MNHEY, CDR2 SMNVEV, per germline (reference sequence). V was cut by 3 bases and J by 4 bases, with 15 bases left in between. The CDR3 spans 15 residues.

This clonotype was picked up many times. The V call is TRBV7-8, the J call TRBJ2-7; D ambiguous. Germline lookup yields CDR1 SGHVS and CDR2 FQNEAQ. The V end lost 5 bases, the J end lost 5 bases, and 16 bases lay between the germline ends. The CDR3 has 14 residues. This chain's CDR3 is CASSRMVRGDEQYF. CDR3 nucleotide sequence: TGTGCCAGCAGCCGGATGGTGCGTGGGGACGAGCAGTACTTC.

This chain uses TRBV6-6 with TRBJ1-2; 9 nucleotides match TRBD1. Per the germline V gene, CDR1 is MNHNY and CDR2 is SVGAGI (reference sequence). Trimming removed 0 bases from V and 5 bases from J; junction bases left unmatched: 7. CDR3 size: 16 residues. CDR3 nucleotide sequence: TGTGCCAGCAGTTACTCGAAGGACAGGGGTCTATATGGCTACACCTTC. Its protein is CASSYSKDRGLYGYTF.

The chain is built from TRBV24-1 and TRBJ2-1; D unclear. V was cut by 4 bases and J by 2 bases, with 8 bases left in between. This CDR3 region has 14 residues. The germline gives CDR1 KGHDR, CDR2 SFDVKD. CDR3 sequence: CATSEGSTYNEQFF. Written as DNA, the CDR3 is TGTGCCACCAGTGAAGGCAGTACCTACAATGAGCAGTTCTTC.